The 2 T cell receptor beta chains below were found in one sample sequenced in a study of OX40 agonist ivuxolimab in advanced cancers. Clones were sequenced by immunoSEQ multiplex PCR, and TCRdb holds only the in-frame ones, with some missing. The sample has around 67,000 clones; less than 90% are singletons. Sequenced here: CD4+ or CD8+ T cells sorted from blood, sampled in a trial of the OX40 agonist ivuxolimab. These receptors all stem from an adult with an advanced solid tumor such as melanoma, head and neck, liver or kidney cancer.

V usage is TRBV11-3 and J usage is TRBJ2-5; D call uncertain. Germline values: CDR1 SGHNT, CDR2 YENEEA. The length of the CDR3 is 14 residues. V dropped 5 bases and J dropped 0 bases, with 10 bases sitting between them. CDR3 nucleotides: TGTGCCAGCAGCCCAGAAGGTTACCAAGAGACCCAGTACTTC. Its translation is CASSPEGYQETQYF.

V usage is TRBV6-4 and J usage is TRBJ2-3; the D gene is possibly TRBD2 (5 bases). Trimming cost V 6 bases and J 2 bases, with 9 bases left between them. This CDR3 has 13 amino acids. CDR1 and CDR2 (germline): MRHNA, SNTAGT. The CDR3 loop reads CASRNRDTDTQYF. The CDR3 nucleotides read TGTGCCAGCAGAAACCGGGACACAGATACGCAGTATTTT.